This TCR beta chain came from a study of identical twins. Study-level findings and limits: Cross-sectional statistics, not tracking of the same donors, supported the conclusions. Within monozygotic twins, out-of-frame TCR alpha sharing was underestimated by the models.

TCRdb independently ran MiXCR on the 5' RACE reads; one entry per CDR3 protein. The table has more than 1.5 million distinct CDR3 sequences, less than 40% seen once. As to this clonotype: As yet, its antigen is unknown.

Trimming pared 1 base from V and 6 bases from J, leaving 11 bases between. The germline CDR1 and CDR2 sequences are PRHDT and FYEKMQ (reference sequence). The CDR3 is made up of 14 amino acids. This chain connects TRBV13 to TRBJ2-3; D unresolved. This TCR came from a newborn girl in good health. Sequenced input: cord blood. CDR3 residues: CASSLVPAGDTQYF. The CDR3 DNA reads TGTGCCAGCAGCTTAGTCCCGGCTGGGGATACGCAGTATTTT.